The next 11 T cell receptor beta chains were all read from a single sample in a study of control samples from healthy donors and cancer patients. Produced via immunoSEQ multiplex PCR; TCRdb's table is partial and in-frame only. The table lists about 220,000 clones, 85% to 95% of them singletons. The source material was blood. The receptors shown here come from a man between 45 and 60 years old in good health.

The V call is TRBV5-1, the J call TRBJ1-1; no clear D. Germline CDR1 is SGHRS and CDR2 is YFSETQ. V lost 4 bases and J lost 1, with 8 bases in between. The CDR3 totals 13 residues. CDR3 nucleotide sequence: TGCGCCAGCAGCCCCTCTCAGAACACTGAAGCTTTCTTT. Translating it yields CASSPSQNTEAFF.

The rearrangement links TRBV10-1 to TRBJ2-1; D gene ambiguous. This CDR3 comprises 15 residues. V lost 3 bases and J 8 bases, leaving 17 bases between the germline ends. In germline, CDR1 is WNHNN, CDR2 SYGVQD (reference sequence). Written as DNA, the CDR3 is TGCGCCAGCAGTGAAGACCCGGGCCCAGAGGATGAGCAGTTCTTC. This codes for CASSEDPGPEDEQFF.

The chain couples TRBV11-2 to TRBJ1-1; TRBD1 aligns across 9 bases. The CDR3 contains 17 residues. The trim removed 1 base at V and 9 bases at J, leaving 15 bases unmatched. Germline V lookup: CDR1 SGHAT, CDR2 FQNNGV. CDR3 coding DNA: TGTGCCAGCAGCTTAGCCCGGACCGGGACAGGGAACAGCAAAGCTTTCTTT. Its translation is CASSLARTGTGNSKAFF. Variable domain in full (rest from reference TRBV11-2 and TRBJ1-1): EAGVAQSPRYKIIEKRQSVAFWCNPISGHATLYWYQQILGQGPKLLIQFQNNGVVDDSQLPKDRFSAERLKGVDSTLKIQPAKLEDSAVYLCASSLARTGTGNSKAFFGQGTRLTVV.

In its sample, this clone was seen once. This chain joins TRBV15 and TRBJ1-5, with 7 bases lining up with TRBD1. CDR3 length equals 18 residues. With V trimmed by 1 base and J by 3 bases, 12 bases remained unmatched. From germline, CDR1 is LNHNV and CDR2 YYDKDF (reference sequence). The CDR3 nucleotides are TGTGCCACCAGCAGAGGATACAGGGGTGGAGGTAACAATCAGCCCCAGCATTTT. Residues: CATSRGYRGGGNNQPQHF.

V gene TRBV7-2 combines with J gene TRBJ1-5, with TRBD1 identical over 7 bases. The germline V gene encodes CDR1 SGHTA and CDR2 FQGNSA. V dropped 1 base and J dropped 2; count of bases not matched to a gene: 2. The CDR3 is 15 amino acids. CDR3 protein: CASSLDGQGNQPQHF. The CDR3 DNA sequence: TGTGCCAGCAGCTTAGACGGACAGGGCAATCAGCCCCAGCATTTT.

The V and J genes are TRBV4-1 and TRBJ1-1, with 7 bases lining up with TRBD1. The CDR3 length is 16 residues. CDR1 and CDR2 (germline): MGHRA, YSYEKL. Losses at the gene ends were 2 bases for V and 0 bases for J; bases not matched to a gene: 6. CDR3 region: CASSQPYRGMNTEAFF. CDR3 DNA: TGCGCCAGCAGCCAACCCTACAGGGGTATGAACACTGAAGCTTTCTTT.

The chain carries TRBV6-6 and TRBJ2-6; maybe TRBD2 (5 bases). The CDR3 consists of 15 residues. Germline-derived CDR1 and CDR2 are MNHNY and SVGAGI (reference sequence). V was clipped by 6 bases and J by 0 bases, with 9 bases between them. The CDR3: CASRPRDSGANVLTF. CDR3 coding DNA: TGTGCCAGCAGACCCCGGGACTCTGGGGCCAACGTCCTGACTTTC.

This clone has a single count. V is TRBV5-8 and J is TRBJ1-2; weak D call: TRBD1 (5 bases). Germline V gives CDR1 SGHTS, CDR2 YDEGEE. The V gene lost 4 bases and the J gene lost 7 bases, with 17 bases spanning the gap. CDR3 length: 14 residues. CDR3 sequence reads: CASSLRTLRVGYTF. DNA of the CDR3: TGTGCCAGCAGCCTCCGGACACTGCGGGTTGGCTACACCTTC.

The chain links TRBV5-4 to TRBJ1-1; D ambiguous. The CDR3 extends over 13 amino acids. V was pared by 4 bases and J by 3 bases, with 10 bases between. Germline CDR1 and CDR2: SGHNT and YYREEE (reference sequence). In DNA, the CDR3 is TGTGCCAGCAGCCTGGATCGGGACACTGAAGCTTTCTTT. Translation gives CASSLDRDTEAFF.

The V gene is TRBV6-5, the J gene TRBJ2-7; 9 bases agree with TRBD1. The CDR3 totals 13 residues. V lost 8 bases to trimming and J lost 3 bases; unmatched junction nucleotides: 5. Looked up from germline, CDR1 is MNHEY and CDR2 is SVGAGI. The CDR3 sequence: CASGMGQGYEQYV. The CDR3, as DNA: TGTGCCAGCGGTATGGGACAGGGCTACGAGCAGTACGTC.

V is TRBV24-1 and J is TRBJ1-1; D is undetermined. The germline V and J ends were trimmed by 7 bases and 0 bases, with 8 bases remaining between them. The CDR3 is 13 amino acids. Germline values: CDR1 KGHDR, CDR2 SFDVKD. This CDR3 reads CATSADMNTEAFF. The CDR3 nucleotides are TGTGCCACCAGCGCTGACATGAACACTGAAGCTTTCTTT.